These 23 T cell receptor beta chains were all obtained from the same sample, sequenced in a study of Ad26.COV2.S vaccination and SARS-CoV-2 variants. The protocol was immunoSEQ multiplex PCR, while the TCRdb copy is restricted to in-frame clones and leaves out a portion. This sample has about 94,000 clones, with more than 65% found just once. Sequencing was performed on peripheral blood, taken after recovery from COVID-19. The receptors derive from a human donor who had recovered from COVID-19.

The CDR3 nucleotides read TGTGCCAGCTCACCATTGCAGGGGGCGTCGCGAACTGAAGCTTTCTTT. Translation gives CASSPLQGASRTEAFF. The gene calls are TRBV18 and TRBJ1-1, with 8 bases lining up with TRBD1. The trim removed 2 bases at V and 5 bases at J, leaving 10 bases unmatched. This CDR3 has 16 residues. Germline V gene sequence: CDR1 KGHSH, CDR2 LQKENI. The full variable domain, completed using reference TRBV18 and TRBJ1-1, is NAGVMQNPRHLVRRRGQEARLRCSPMKGHSHVYWYRQLPEEGLKFMVYLQKENIIDESGMPKERFSAEFPKEGPSILRIQQVVRGDSAAYFCASSPLQGASRTEAFFGQGTRLTVV.

The rearrangement uses TRBV28 and TRBJ1-3; D is undetermined. V lost 3 bases and J lost 0, with 12 bases in between. CDR1 MDHEN and CDR2 SYDVKM come from the germline V gene. The CDR3 loop spans 16 amino acids. CDR3 sequence: CASSLRRPRSGNTIYF. CDR3 sequence (DNA): TGTGCCAGCAGTTTGAGGCGGCCCCGCTCTGGAAACACCATATATTTT.

The chain carries TRBV2 and TRBJ1-6, with no clear D. Trimming shortened V by 2 bases and J by 9 bases, and 17 bases separated the two germline ends. The germline CDR1 and CDR2 sequences are SNHLY and FYNNEI. The CDR3 sequence is 16 residues long. This CDR3 is CASSEFTSPTTSPLHF. The CDR3 DNA is TGTGCCAGCAGTGAATTTACTTCCCCGACAACTTCACCCCTCCACTTT.

The genes are TRBV7-2 and TRBJ2-1; 8 bases match TRBD2. The trim removed 5 bases at V and 0 bases at J, leaving 9 bases unmatched. The CDR3 spans 17 residues. Germline CDR1 SGHTA, CDR2 FQGNSA. The CDR3 here is CASSTVAGSSSYNEQFF. The CDR3 bases are TGTGCCAGCAGCACAGTAGCGGGGTCCTCCTCCTACAATGAGCAGTTCTTC.

The chain has TRBV7-2 and TRBJ2-1, with D perhaps TRBD2 (5 bases). V was clipped by 0 bases and J by 6 bases, with 12 bases between them. The CDR3 consists of 15 residues. The germline V gene encodes CDR1 SGHTA and CDR2 FQGNSA. CDR3 DNA: TGTGCCAGCAGCTTAGCCGGGGTAAGGAGCAATGAGCAGTTCTTC. Residues: CASSLAGVRSNEQFF.

Turning to this clone: Mismatch with germline at one junction end may stem from a read error. V gene TRBV5-1 combines with J gene TRBJ1-2; 10 nucleotides line up with TRBD1. The CDR3 spans 13 residues. Germline loops: CDR1 SGHRS, CDR2 YFSETQ. This CDR3 is CASSFSVTGGRIF. For the CDR3, the DNA is TGCGCCAGCAGCTTCTCTGTGACAGGGGGCCGCATATTC.

The chain couples TRBV9 to TRBJ2-5, with 9 bases matching TRBD1. The V gene's germline CDR1 is SGDLS and CDR2 YYNGEE. The CDR3 has 14 residues. With V trimmed by 3 bases and J by 5 bases, 5 bases remained unmatched. In nucleotides, the CDR3 is TGTGCCAGCAGCGGCAGGGGGACAGGGGAGACCCAGTACTTC. It translates to CASSGRGTGETQYF.

J is TRBJ1-1 and V is TRBV7-2; no clear D gene. The germline V gene encodes CDR1 SGHTA and CDR2 FQGNSA. This CDR3 has 18 amino acids. Trimming cost V 4 bases and J 2 bases, with 23 bases left between them. The DNA of the CDR3 is TGTGCCAGCAGCTCCGCGGCTGGCTTATTTGGCCAAAACACTGAAGCTTTCTTT. This translates into CASSSAAGLFGQNTEAFF. Based on the CDR3 plus reference TRBV7-2 and TRBJ1-1, the full variable domain is GAGVSQSPSNKVTEKGKDVELRCDPISGHTALYWYRQSLGQGLEFLIYFQGNSAPDKSGLPSDRFSAERTGGSVSTLTIQRTQQEDSAVYLCASSSAAGLFGQNTEAFFGQGTRLTVV.

The chain's CDR3 is CASSPPGQVYEQYF. The CDR3 nucleotides are TGTGCCAGCAGCCCCCCGGGACAGGTTTACGAGCAGTACTTC. This chain connects TRBV11-2 to TRBJ2-7; TRBD1 matches at 8 bases. Germline CDR1 reads SGHAT; CDR2 reads FQNNGV. J lost 4 bases, V lost 5 bases, and 7 bases had no gene match. This CDR3 has 14 residues.

CDR3 sequence (DNA): TGTGCCAGCAGCTTAGATCAGGGACCCAGAAACAATGAGCAGTTCTTC. Protein: CASSLDQGPRNNEQFF. V gene TRBV11-3 combines with J gene TRBJ2-1; D may be TRBD1 or TRBD2 (5 bases each). V lost 0 bases to trimming and J lost 5 bases, with 14 bases between them. CDR1 SGHNT and CDR2 YENEEA come from the germline V gene. This CDR3 region has 16 residues.

The chain employs TRBV7-9 and TRBJ1-3, with 8 bases that match TRBD1. CDR3 length: 16 residues. The junction had 9 bases not matched to a gene; V was cut back by 8 bases and J by 0 bases. Germline V gene data show CDR1 as SEHNR and CDR2 as FQNEAQ (reference sequence). The CDR3 DNA is TGTGCCAGCGTCTATTCCGGGACAGGCTCTGGAAACACCATATATTTT. Translation: CASVYSGTGSGNTIYF.

The chain couples TRBV3-1 (or the pseudogene TRBV3-2) to TRBJ2-2; no reliable D call. Germline V gene sequence: CDR1 LGHDT, CDR2 YNNKEL (reference sequence). Trimming shortened V by 5 bases and J by 0 bases, and 10 bases separated the two germline ends. The CDR3 is made up of 15 amino acids. The CDR3 coding sequence is TGTGCCAGCAGCGGCGGCACCGCGAACACCGGGGAGCTGTTTTTT. It encodes CASSGGTANTGELFF.

The rearrangement uses TRBV9 and TRBJ2-1; no clear D. The CDR3 spans 14 residues. V was trimmed by 4 bases and J by 9 bases, leaving 17 bases between them. Looked up from germline, CDR1 is SGDLS and CDR2 is YYNGEE. CDR3: CASSPITTDGEQFF. The CDR3 DNA is TGTGCCAGCAGCCCAATCACCACGGACGGTGAGCAGTTCTTC.

J is TRBJ2-4 and V is TRBV11-3; D gene unclear. Trimming took 3 bases from V and 1 from J, leaving 4 bases between them. Germline assignment: CDR1 SGHNT and CDR2 YENEEA. CDR3 length equals 13 residues. CDR3 DNA: TGTGCCAGCAGCTTTGGGGCCAAAAACATTCAGTACTTC. It yields the protein CASSFGAKNIQYF.

The chain joins TRBV28 to TRBJ2-1; TRBD2 matches at 16 bases. This CDR3 is built from 17 residues. From germline, CDR1 is MDHEN and CDR2 SYDVKM. The V segment lost 5 bases and the J segment 4 bases; nucleotides outside the gene matches: 5. As DNA, the CDR3 is TGTGCCAGCAGTCCATTGGGACTAGCGGGAGGGTACAATGAGCAGTTCTTC. Its translation: CASSPLGLAGGYNEQFF.

This chain uses TRBV13 with TRBJ2-2; TRBD1 agrees at 7 bases. CDR1 PRHDT and CDR2 FYEKMQ come from the germline V gene (reference sequence). The CDR3 is made up of 14 amino acids. Trimming at V came to 6 bases and at J to 8 bases, leaving 9 bases not matched to a gene. CDR3 sequence reads: CASRATGAPGELFF. The CDR3 DNA reads as TGTGCCAGCAGGGCCACAGGGGCCCCTGGGGAGCTGTTTTTT.

V and J are TRBV6-5 and TRBJ2-5, with TRBD1 identical over 7 bases. The germline V gene encodes CDR1 MNHEY and CDR2 SVGAGI. J lost 4 bases, V lost 0 bases, and 5 bases had no gene match. The CDR3 runs to 15 residues. The CDR3 nucleotides are TGTGCCAGCAGTTACTCAGGGGGCCAGGTAGAGACCCAGTACTTC. It codes for CASSYSGGQVETQYF.

The rearrangement uses TRBV6-6 and TRBJ1-5, with unresolved D. This CDR3 is built from 14 residues. The germline V and J ends were trimmed by 11 bases and 1 base, with 15 bases remaining between them. The germline gives CDR1 MNHNY, CDR2 SVGAGI (reference sequence). The CDR3 nucleotides read TGTGCCGTATCGGAGGGCTTGAGCAATCAGCCCCAGCATTTT. It translates to CAVSEGLSNQPQHF.

The chain has TRBV21-1 and TRBJ2-6; the table names TRBD1, a call not compared with the DNA. TRBV21-1 is assigned pseudogene status. This CDR3 has 15 amino acids. The CDR3 region is CASKTGNSGANVLTF. CDR3 sequence (DNA): TGTGCCAGCAAAACAGGGAACTCTGGGGCCAACGTCCTGACTTTC.

The rearrangement joins TRBV5-1 to TRBJ2-2; 8 bases match TRBD2. J lost 0 bases, V lost 0 bases, and 1 base had no gene match. This CDR3 has 16 residues. Germline V gene data show CDR1 as SGHRS and CDR2 as YFSETQ. This CDR3 reads CASSLGSGANTGELFF. In nucleotides, the CDR3 is TGCGCCAGCAGCTTGGGTAGCGGGGCGAACACCGGGGAGCTGTTTTTT.

The rearrangement links TRBV11-2 to TRBJ1-1; TRBD1 aligns across 7 bases. CDR1 and CDR2 (germline): SGHAT, FQNNGV. The CDR3 sequence is 14 residues long. V lost 0 bases and J lost 8; bases outside the gene matches: 6. In nucleotides, the CDR3 is TGTGCCAGCAGCTTAGAACTAACAGGGGTGGAAGCTTTCTTT. Translating it yields CASSLELTGVEAFF.

The genes are TRBV29-1 and TRBJ2-3; tentatively, D is TRBD1 (6 bases). V was shortened by 5 bases and J by 1 base, with 16 bases between the two germline ends. CDR3 length equals 15 residues. CDR1 and CDR2 (germline): SQVTM, ANQGSEA. CDR3 residues: CSVLLRQAGTDTQYF. CDR3 sequence (DNA): TGCAGCGTTCTACTTAGACAGGCGGGCACAGATACGCAGTATTTT.

The chain links TRBV5-1 to TRBJ2-2; perhaps TRBD2 as D (5 bases). This CDR3 contains 14 residues. V lost 3 bases to trimming and J lost 5 bases, with 11 bases between them. Germline loops: CDR1 SGHRS, CDR2 YFSETQ. CDR3 region: CASSSGGETGELFF. The CDR3 DNA sequence: TGCGCCAGCAGCTCAGGAGGAGAGACCGGGGAGCTGTTTTTT.